The clone carrying this T cell receptor (beta chain) ranks as medium-sized. Germline values: CDR1 SGHAT, CDR2 FQNNGV. The V gene lost 1 base and the J gene lost 4 bases, with 7 bases spanning the gap. The CDR3 sequence is 13 residues long. This sample is drawn from a study of control samples from healthy donors and cancer patients. Measured with immunoSEQ multiplex PCR; TCRdb has only the in-frame clones, and not every one. The sample lists 130,000 or so clones; about nine tenths were seen once. The chain recombines TRBV11-2 with TRBJ1-2; D uncertain. Specimen: PBMCs. The source is a man aged 50 to 59 with head and neck cancer. CDR3 nucleotide sequence: TGTGCCAGCAGCTTAGGAGGGAGCTATGGCTACACCTTC. It encodes CASSLGGSYGYTF.